This passage covers 26 T cell receptor beta chains from one sample sequenced in a study of T cells in Graves' hyperthyroidism and ophthalmopathy. RNA transcripts provided the source from which TCR beta CDR3 regions were amplified. Primed by the HTBI set, a first-round RT-PCR was run on the TCR CDR3. TCRdb independently ran MiXCR on the multiplex PCR reads; one entry per CDR3 protein. The data show hundreds of thousands of distinct CDR3 sequences, with approximately 15% seen just once and less than 15% held by the top ten. Sample: blood. These receptors were obtained from a woman under 30 with Graves' hyperthyroidism.

This clonotype was seen only a few times. The chain recombines TRBV6-1 with TRBJ1-5; no clear D. Trimming stripped 8 bases from V and 9 bases from J, with 5 bases between. The CDR3 is 9 amino acids. The germline gives CDR1 MNHNS, CDR2 SASEGT. The CDR3 nucleotides read TGTGCCAGCGGGCGGCCCCAGCATTTT. Translated, it gives CASGRPQHF.

This clonotype showed up many times. The chain links TRBV2 to TRBJ1-4; 7 positions match TRBD1. V was clipped by 6 bases and J by 5 bases; unmatched bases: 0. Germline loops: CDR1 SNHLY, CDR2 FYNNEI. The CDR3 covers 12 residues. CDR3 sequence reads: CASRTGNEKLFF. CDR3 DNA sequence: TGTGCCAGCAGGACAGGGAATGAAAAACTGTTTTTT.

At least ten counts were recorded for this clonotype. This chain links TRBV2 with TRBJ1-4; D gene unclear. Germline V CDR1 and CDR2: SNHLY, FYNNEI. This CDR3 contains 15 residues. V lost 3 bases and J lost 3, with 11 bases in between. CDR3 coding DNA: TGTGCCAGCAGTGACTCTCCCCGGCCTAATGAAAAACTGTTTTTT. Translation: CASSDSPRPNEKLFF.

This clonotype was found many times. The chain combines TRBV7-2 with TRBJ2-1, with 10 positions matching TRBD2. The germline gives CDR1 SGHTA, CDR2 FQGNSA. The trim removed 5 bases at V and 4 bases at J, leaving 5 bases unmatched. The CDR3 runs 15 residues. The chain's CDR3 is CASSETAGGYNEQFF. CDR3 nucleotides: TGTGCCAGCAGCGAGACAGCGGGGGGGTACAATGAGCAGTTCTTC.

This clonotype was seen repeatedly, ten times or more. The rearrangement uses TRBV2 and TRBJ2-6, with 8 bases aligning to TRBD1. The CDR3 is 17 amino acids. J was trimmed by 0 bases and V by 5 bases; bases with no gene match: 6. CDR1 is SNHLY and CDR2 is FYNNEI in the germline V gene. The CDR3 sequence is CASSPEGQGSGANVLTF. Written as DNA, the CDR3 is TGTGCCAGCAGTCCAGAAGGACAGGGCTCTGGGGCCAACGTCCTGACTTTC.

Turning to this clonotype: One end of the junction varies from germline; a read error may be responsible. V is TRBV15 and J is TRBJ1-6; no definite D call. This CDR3 is 14 amino acids long. Germline CDR1 reads LNHNV; CDR2 reads YYDKDF (reference sequence). The CDR3 DNA is TGTGCCACCAGCAGGCAGGCGGGAAATTCATCCCTCCACTTT. Amino acids: CATSRQAGNSSLHF. The variable domain in full, with the rest retrieved from reference TRBV15 and TRBJ1-6, is DAMVIQNPRYQVTQFGKPVTLSCSQTLNHNVMYWYQQKSSQAPKLLFHYYDKDFNNEADTPDNFQSRRPNTSFCFLDIRSPGLGDTAMYLCATSRQAGNSSLHFGNGTRLTVT.

The V gene is TRBV6-4, the J gene TRBJ1-2, with 7 bases identical to TRBD1. This CDR3 region has 14 residues. Germline values: CDR1 MRHNA, CDR2 SNTAGT. J was trimmed by 7 bases and V by 0 bases; bases with no gene match: 5. CDR3 residues: CASSDSRTGAGYTF. Written as DNA, the CDR3 is TGTGCCAGCAGTGACTCCCGTACAGGGGCTGGCTACACCTTC.

This clonotype has ten or more counts. This chain links TRBV7-2 with TRBJ2-7, with D unresolved. Germline lookup yields CDR1 SGHTA and CDR2 FQGNSA. The CDR3 is 12 amino acids. Deletions cut 5 bases from V and 4 bases from J, with 9 bases between. CDR3 sequence reads: CASSRMWYEQYF. The CDR3 bases are TGTGCCAGCAGCCGAATGTGGTACGAGCAGTACTTC.

At least ten counts were recorded for this clonotype. V and J are TRBV7-3 and TRBJ2-3; no clear D. The V gene lost 8 bases and the J gene lost 3 bases, with 15 bases spanning the gap. The CDR3 consists of 14 residues. Germline V gives CDR1 SGHTA, CDR2 FQGTGA. The CDR3 loop is CASALWATTDTQYF. CDR3 DNA: TGTGCCAGCGCCCTCTGGGCGACTACAGATACGCAGTATTTT.

In this sample, this clonotype turned up many times. The chain uses TRBV5-1 and TRBJ1-1, with D perhaps TRBD1 (6 bases). The germline V and J ends were trimmed by 2 bases and 1 base, with 9 bases remaining between them. Germline loops: CDR1 SGHRS, CDR2 YFSETQ. The CDR3 has 14 amino acids. CDR3 DNA sequence: TGCGCCAGCAGCTTCAGACAGGAGAACACTGAAGCTTTCTTT. It yields the protein CASSFRQENTEAFF.

This clonotype appeared many times. The rearrangement joins TRBV28 to TRBJ2-5, with 9 bases that match TRBD1. This CDR3 is built from 15 residues. Germline CDR1 is MDHEN and CDR2 is SYDVKM. V gave up 5 bases and J gave up 5 bases; unmatched junction bases: 9. For the CDR3, the DNA is TGTGCCAGCAGTCCCGGGACAGGGCGCCAGGAGACCCAGTACTTC. Encoded protein: CASSPGTGRQETQYF.

V and J are TRBV7-9 and TRBJ1-3; tentative D call: TRBD1 (6 bases). The CDR3 loop spans 17 amino acids. Germline V CDR1 and CDR2: SEHNR, FQNEAQ (reference sequence). V was trimmed by 5 bases and J by 2 bases, leaving 19 bases between them. The DNA of the CDR3 is TGTGCCAGCAGCCCTAGGCGGCAGGGGCCTACTGGAAACACCATATATTTT. It specifies CASSPRRQGPTGNTIYF.

This clonotype occurred many times. The DNA of the CDR3 is TGTGCCAGCAGCTTTGGGACAGGGGTTAATCAGCCCCAGCATTTT. Its protein is CASSFGTGVNQPQHF. The J gene is TRBJ1-5, the V gene TRBV11-2; 10 bases are shared with TRBD1. This CDR3 has 15 residues. Germline V gives CDR1 SGHAT, CDR2 FQNNGV. V shed 3 bases, J shed 4 bases, and the junction held 3 bases outside the gene matches.

In its sample, this clonotype was seen many times. The chain links TRBV6-1 to TRBJ1-5, with a possible D match to TRBD1 (6 bases). V was clipped by 10 bases and J by 4 bases, with 20 bases between them. The CDR3 is 15 residues long. Germline V gene lookup returns CDR1 MNHNS and CDR2 SASEGT. Here the CDR3 reads CATTQIWDTNQPQHF. The CDR3 coding sequence is TGTGCCACCACTCAGATTTGGGACACGAATCAGCCCCAGCATTTT.

In this sample, this clonotype turned up many times. The gene calls are TRBV3-1 and TRBJ2-7, with D uncertain. V was pared by 0 bases and J by 5 bases, with 11 bases between. There are 14 residues in the CDR3. Germline CDR1 and CDR2: LGHDT and YNNKEL (reference sequence). This CDR3 is CASSQDLSGHEQYF. The DNA of the CDR3 is TGTGCCAGCAGCCAAGATCTTTCTGGCCACGAGCAGTACTTC.

This clonotype showed up many times. This chain connects TRBV6-6 to TRBJ1-1, with TRBD1 identical over 9 bases. The J segment lost 5 bases and the V segment lost 0 bases, leaving 4 bases of the junction unmatched. Germline loops: CDR1 MNHNY, CDR2 SVGAGI (reference sequence). The CDR3 has 15 amino acids. CDR3 in DNA: TGTGCCAGCAGTTACTCGCACAGGGGGCGAACTGAAGCTTTCTTT. Translation gives CASSYSHRGRTEAFF.

This clonotype was observed many times. This chain uses TRBV9 with TRBJ1-1; TRBD1 aligns across 8 bases. The CDR3 has 14 amino acids. Germline V gene sequence: CDR1 SGDLS, CDR2 YYNGEE. Trimming removed 3 bases from V and 3 bases from J; junction bases left unmatched: 4. In nucleotides, the CDR3 is TGTGCCAGCAGCGCCAGGGGGCGGGACACTGAAGCTTTCTTT. Its protein product is CASSARGRDTEAFF. The variable domain in full, completed from reference TRBV9 and TRBJ1-1, reads DSGVTQTPKHLITATGQRVTLRCSPRSGDLSVYWYQQSLDQGLQFLIQYYNGEERAKGNILERFSAQQFPDLHSELNLSSLELGDSALYFCASSARGRDTEAFFGQGTRLTVV.

This clonotype appeared many times. J is TRBJ2-5 and V is TRBV20-1; 8 bases are a match to TRBD2. Trimming cost V 3 bases and J 4 bases; bases outside gene matches: 4. In germline, CDR1 is DFQATT, CDR2 SNEGSKA (reference sequence). The CDR3 is made up of 13 amino acids. CDR3 coding DNA: TGCAGTGCTAGCGGGAGGGCCGGAGAGACCCAGTACTTC. Its translation: CSASGRAGETQYF.

This clonotype was recorded a few times. The rearrangement links TRBV12-3 or TRBV12-4 to TRBJ1-3; the match to TRBD1 covers 11 bases. This CDR3 has 17 amino acids. V trimming: 5 bases; J trimming: 2 bases; junction bases outside the gene matches: 8. CDR3 residues: CASSKDRGPGAGNTIYF. In nucleotides, the CDR3 is TGTGCCAGCAGTAAGGACAGGGGGCCGGGAGCTGGAAACACCATATATTTT.

The chain employs TRBV6-1 and TRBJ2-7; 7 nucleotides agree with TRBD1. With V trimmed by 2 bases and J by 3 bases, 4 bases remained unmatched. This CDR3 has 14 amino acids. Germline-derived CDR1 and CDR2 are MNHNS and SASEGT. The CDR3 loop reads CASSETGQNYEQYF. In DNA, the CDR3 is TGTGCCAGCAGTGAAACGGGACAGAACTACGAGCAGTACTTC.

This clonotype was counted ten times or more. This chain joins TRBV20-1 and TRBJ2-1; TRBD2 aligns across 11 bases. The CDR3 is made up of 17 amino acids. After removal of 0 bases from V and 8 bases from J, the junction contained 12 bases not matched to a gene. The germline gives CDR1 DFQATT, CDR2 SNEGSKA (reference sequence). The CDR3 nucleotides read TGCAGTGCTAGAGATTTCTTAGCGGGGGGGGTTGCCGATGAGCAGTTCTTC. Translating gives CSARDFLAGGVADEQFF.

The sample holds a few counts of this clonotype. This chain joins TRBV19 and TRBJ1-2; no firm D call. The V gene's germline CDR1 is LNHDA and CDR2 SQIVND (reference sequence). The V and J ends lost 3 bases and 4 bases respectively, with 15 bases between them. The CDR3 runs 15 residues. The CDR3 protein is CASSIREGAFYGYTF. As DNA, the CDR3 is TGTGCCAGTAGTATTCGGGAAGGAGCCTTCTATGGCTACACCTTC. The whole variable domain, filled in from reference TRBV19 and TRBJ1-2, reads DGGITQSPKYLFRKEGQNVTLSCEQNLNHDAMYWYRQDPGQGLRLIYYSQIVNDFQKGDIAEGYSVSREKKESFPLTVTSAQKNPTAFYLCASSIREGAFYGYTFGSGTRLTVV.

This clonotype was counted at least ten times. V gene TRBV20-1 combines with J gene TRBJ2-7; 9 bases match TRBD1. Per the germline V gene, CDR1 is DFQATT and CDR2 is SNEGSKA (reference sequence). This CDR3 contains 14 residues. The ends lost 2 bases at V and 7 bases at J; junction bases unmatched: 9. CDR3 sequence (DNA): TGCAGTGCTAGACCCGGACAGGGGAGGGTGGAGCAGTACTTC. Translated, it gives CSARPGQGRVEQYF.

Ten or more counts support this clonotype. This chain links TRBV2 with TRBJ2-3, with 10 positions matching TRBD1. CDR3 length equals 15 residues. After removal of 5 bases from V and 2 bases from J, the junction contained 4 bases not matched to a gene. Germline V gives CDR1 SNHLY, CDR2 FYNNEI. CDR3 in DNA: TGTGCCAGCAGTTGGACAGGGGGAGACACAGATACGCAGTATTTT. This encodes CASSWTGGDTDTQYF.

There are many counts of this clonotype. V is TRBV20-1 and J is TRBJ1-1, with D perhaps TRBD1 (5 bases). V lost 4 bases and J 6 bases, leaving 30 bases between the germline ends. CDR1 and CDR2 (germline): DFQATT, SNEGSKA (reference sequence). The length of the CDR3 is 18 residues. CDR3 in amino acids: CSAIRFDVDTDRLAEAFF. In DNA, the CDR3 is TGCAGTGCTATACGGTTTGACGTGGACACCGACCGACTTGCTGAAGCTTTCTTT.

Ten or more counts support this clonotype. The V and J genes are TRBV11-2 and TRBJ2-5; D is unresolved. With 0 bases removed from V and 2 bases from J, the gap between germline ends came to 4 bases. CDR3 length: 13 residues. Germline assignment: CDR1 SGHAT and CDR2 FQNNGV. The DNA of the CDR3 is TGTGCCAGCAGCTTAGACAGACAAGAGACCCAGTACTTC. Protein product: CASSLDRQETQYF. Combining the CDR3 with reference TRBV11-2 and TRBJ2-5 gives the whole variable domain EAGVAQSPRYKIIEKRQSVAFWCNPISGHATLYWYQQILGQGPKLLIQFQNNGVVDDSQLPKDRFSAERLKGVDSTLKIQPAKLEDSAVYLCASSLDRQETQYFGPGTRLLVL.